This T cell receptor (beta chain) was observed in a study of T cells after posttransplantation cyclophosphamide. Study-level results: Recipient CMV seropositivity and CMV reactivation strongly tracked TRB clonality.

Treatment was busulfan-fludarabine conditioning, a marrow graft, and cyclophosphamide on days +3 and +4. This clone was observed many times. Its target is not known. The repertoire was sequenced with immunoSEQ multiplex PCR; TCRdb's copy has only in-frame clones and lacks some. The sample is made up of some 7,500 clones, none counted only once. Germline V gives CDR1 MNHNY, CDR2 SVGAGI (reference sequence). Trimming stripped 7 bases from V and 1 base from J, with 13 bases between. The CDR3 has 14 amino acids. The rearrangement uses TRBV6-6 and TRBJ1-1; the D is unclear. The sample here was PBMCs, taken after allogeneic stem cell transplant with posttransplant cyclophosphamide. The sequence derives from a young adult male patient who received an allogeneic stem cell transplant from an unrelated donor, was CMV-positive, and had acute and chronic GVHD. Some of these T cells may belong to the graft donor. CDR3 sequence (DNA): TGTGCCAGCACCGCGAACGGAGGGAACACTGAAGCTTTCTTT. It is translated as CASTANGGNTEAFF.